Listed here are 24 T cell receptor beta chains from one sample, sequenced in a study of blood T cells in healthy people across ages. A J-beta primer mix and a sample-barcoded 5' primer were used in a second PCR of roughly 6 to 12 cycles. TCRdb fed the 5' RACE reads into MiXCR, producing one record per CDR3 protein. The table has some 730,000 distinct CDR3 sequences, about a fifth seen once. Sequencing used blood. Receptors were obtained from a man in his 70s in good health.

The chain recombines TRBV9 with TRBJ1-2; tentatively, D is TRBD1 (5 bases). The CDR3 length is 14 residues. From germline, CDR1 is SGDLS and CDR2 YYNGEE. The V end was cut by 0 bases, the J end by 4 bases, with 10 bases between. CDR3 nucleotide sequence: TGTGCCAGCAGCGTAGTCGGGACTGCCTATGGCTACACCTTC. It translates to CASSVVGTAYGYTF.

This clonotype was seen a few times. V is TRBV7-2 and J is TRBJ2-1, with 7 nucleotides matching TRBD1. The J call could be wrong; TRBJ2-5 is a better fit for the DNA end. Germline CDR1 is SGHTA and CDR2 is FQGNSA. The CDR3 runs 15 residues. The CDR3: CASSQRQGRWETQYF. CDR3 bases: TGTGCCAGCAGCCAACGACAGGGTCGGTGGGAGACCCAGTACTTC.

The gene calls are TRBV9 and TRBJ2-5; D unclear. Per the germline V gene, CDR1 is SGDLS and CDR2 is YYNGEE. The CDR3 has 13 residues. The ends were cut back, 4 bases at V and 1 base at J, with 8 bases in the middle. CDR3 bases: TGTGCCAGCAGCAAAGCTAGCCAAGAGACCCAGTACTTC. It translates to CASSKASQETQYF.

At least ten counts were recorded for this clonotype. V is TRBV6-1 and J is TRBJ2-1, with 11 nucleotides matching TRBD2. CDR3 size: 15 residues. The germline V gene has CDR1 MNHNS and CDR2 SASEGT. Unmatched junction bases numbered 0, after V lost 2 bases and J lost 3 bases. The CDR3 nucleotides read TGTGCCAGCAGTGAACTAGCGGGGGGCTACAATGAGCAGTTCTTC. Encoded protein: CASSELAGGYNEQFF.

This clonotype appeared a single time. V and J are TRBV28 and TRBJ2-6; D gene uncertain. V was pared by 6 bases and J by 0 bases, with 12 bases between. This CDR3 is built from 16 residues. CDR1 is MDHEN, CDR2 SYDVKM, per germline. For the CDR3, the DNA is TGTGCCAGCAGGGGCAGCACCTACTCTGGGGCCAACGTCCTGACTTTC. Translating gives CASRGSTYSGANVLTF.

This clonotype came up a few times. The V call is TRBV13, the J call TRBJ2-3; possible D gene TRBD2, 5 bases. CDR3 length equals 15 residues. The V gene's germline CDR1 is PRHDT and CDR2 FYEKMQ (reference sequence). V was cut by 5 bases and J by 1 base, with 13 bases left in between. The CDR3 sequence is CASSPERAGTDTQYF. The DNA of the CDR3 is TGTGCCAGCAGCCCCGAGAGAGCGGGCACAGATACGCAGTATTTT.

This chain uses TRBV7-2 with TRBJ1-4; 7 bases match TRBD1. The CDR3 contains 15 residues. Losses at the gene ends were 5 bases for V and 0 bases for J; bases not matched to a gene: 3. Germline V CDR1 and CDR2: SGHTA, FQGNSA. The CDR3 DNA is TGTGCCAGCAGCCGACAGGGTTCAACTAATGAAAAACTGTTTTTT. Amino acids: CASSRQGSTNEKLFF.

This chain links TRBV5-1 with TRBJ1-2, with D maybe TRBD1 (6 bases). The CDR3 is 13 amino acids. V dropped 6 bases and J dropped 3 bases, with 12 bases sitting between them. Germline CDR1 is SGHRS and CDR2 is YFSETQ. Here the CDR3 reads CASNRDGYYGYTF. DNA for the CDR3: TGCGCCAGCAACAGGGACGGCTACTATGGCTACACCTTC.

The chain joins TRBV5-1 to TRBJ2-3; maybe TRBD2 (6 bases). Per the germline V gene, CDR1 is SGHRS and CDR2 is YFSETQ. Trimming cost V 4 bases and J 2 bases, with 11 bases left between them. This CDR3 contains 14 residues. The CDR3 protein is CASSPGLPTDTQYF. The CDR3 DNA is TGCGCCAGCAGCCCGGGACTTCCCACAGATACGCAGTATTTT. Complete variable domain (other parts from reference TRBV5-1 and TRBJ2-3): KAGVTQTPRYLIKTRGQQVTLSCSPISGHRSVSWYQQTPGQGLQFLFEYFSETQRNKGNFPGRFSGRQFSNSRSEMNVSTLELGDSALYLCASSPGLPTDTQYFGPGTRLTVL.

The chain combines TRBV7-9 with TRBJ1-1; TRBD1 might be the D (5 bases). The CDR3 loop spans 15 amino acids. Trimming pared 5 bases from V and 4 bases from J, leaving 17 bases between. Per the germline V gene, CDR1 is SEHNR and CDR2 is FQNEAQ (reference sequence). The CDR3 nucleotides are TGTGCCAGCAGCCCGCGGGACTCAAGAACCACTGAAGCTTTCTTT. This gives the protein CASSPRDSRTTEAFF.

The rearrangement uses TRBV14 and TRBJ2-3; D is unclear. Germline V gives CDR1 SGHDN, CDR2 FVKESK. V dropped 5 bases and J dropped 1 base, with 10 bases sitting between them. CDR3 length: 14 residues. The CDR3 DNA follows: TGTGCCAGCAGCAGGTGGCAGGGCACAGATACGCAGTATTTT. Residues: CASSRWQGTDTQYF. Based on the CDR3 plus reference TRBV14 and TRBJ2-3, the full variable domain is EAGVTQFPSHSVIEKGQTVTLRCDPISGHDNLYWYRRVMGKEIKFLLHFVKESKQDESGMPNNRFLAERTGGTYSTLKVQPAELEDSGVYFCASSRWQGTDTQYFGPGTRLTVL.

The V call is TRBV24-1, the J call TRBJ2-5, with TRBD2 as a possible D gene (6 bases). This CDR3 has 14 amino acids. Trimming stripped 5 bases from V and 4 bases from J, with 13 bases between. Per the germline V gene, CDR1 is KGHDR and CDR2 is SFDVKD. The chain's CDR3 is CATSGVGGVETQYF. In DNA, the CDR3 is TGTGCCACCAGTGGGGTCGGAGGGGTAGAGACCCAGTACTTC.

This chain links TRBV12-3 or TRBV12-4 with TRBJ2-2; D possibly matches TRBD1 or TRBD2 (5 bases each). V was trimmed by 6 bases and J by 4 bases, leaving 21 bases between them. The CDR3 loop spans 17 amino acids. CDR3 amino acids: CASRDLGTPQATGELFF. CDR3 coding DNA: TGTGCCAGCAGAGACCTGGGGACCCCCCAGGCCACCGGGGAGCTGTTTTTT.

This clonotype was counted at least ten times. The junction shows a germline mismatch at one end, possibly a read error. The chain carries TRBV20-1 and TRBJ1-1; D is undetermined. The CDR3 covers 12 residues. The germline V gene encodes CDR1 DFQATT and CDR2 SNEGSKA (reference sequence). CDR3 protein: CSASLGNTDAFF. Here the CDR3 DNA reads TGCAGTGCTAGTTTAGGCAACACTGATGCTTTCTTT.

This sequence joins TRBV6-2 or TRBV6-3 and TRBJ2-7, with 10 nucleotides matching TRBD2. Germline V lookup: CDR1 MNHEY, CDR2 SVGEGT. The CDR3 sequence is 16 residues long. V lost 2 bases, J lost 0 bases, and 4 bases stayed unmatched. In DNA form, the CDR3 reads TGTGCCAGCAGTTACGTGGGACTAGCGCACTCCTACGAGCAGTACTTC. Residues: CASSYVGLAHSYEQYF.

In its sample, this clonotype was seen a few times. V and J are TRBV25-1 and TRBJ1-4; the D gene is possibly TRBD1 (5 bases). The CDR3 spans 13 residues. V was clipped by 1 base and J by 8 bases, with 8 bases between them. In germline, CDR1 is MGHDK, CDR2 SYGVNS. The CDR3 sequence is CASSELGLEKLFF. The CDR3 coding sequence is TGTGCCAGCAGTGAATTGGGGCTAGAAAAACTGTTTTTT.

The rearrangement links TRBV11-2 to TRBJ2-2; TRBD2 might be the D (5 bases). Trimming stripped 3 bases from V and 7 bases from J, with 9 bases between. The CDR3 is 13 amino acids. Germline V gene data show CDR1 as SGHAT and CDR2 as FQNNGV. DNA of the CDR3: TGTGCCAGCAGCTTCGGTGCGGGCGGGGAGCTGTTTTTT. This gives the protein CASSFGAGGELFF. Supplemented by reference TRBV11-2 and TRBJ2-2, the full variable domain reads EAGVAQSPRYKIIEKRQSVAFWCNPISGHATLYWYQQILGQGPKLLIQFQNNGVVDDSQLPKDRFSAERLKGVDSTLKIQPAKLEDSAVYLCASSFGAGGELFFGEGSRLTVL.

Worth noting for this clonotype: With a much larger clone just one base away, this may be a read error. This sequence joins TRBV6-2 or TRBV6-3 and TRBJ1-1, with no clear D. Germline V CDR1 and CDR2: MNHEY, SVGEGT. The CDR3 length is 11 residues. The CDR3 loop reads CASSYRAEPFF. CDR3 bases: TGTGCCAGCAGTTATAGGGCTGAACCTTTCTTT.

This clonotype was detected only a few times. The V call is TRBV20-1, the J call TRBJ2-7, with 11 nucleotides matching TRBD2. V shed 6 bases, J shed 1 base, and the junction held 5 bases outside the gene matches. The CDR3 is 14 amino acids. CDR1 and CDR2 from the germline V gene are DFQATT and SNEGSKA (reference sequence). In DNA, the CDR3 is TGCAGTGCCGCTCTAGCGGGGGGTTCCTACGAGCAGTACTTC. Its protein is CSAALAGGSYEQYF.

The rearrangement joins TRBV18 to TRBJ2-3; D possibly corresponds to TRBD1 (6 bases). V was cut by 2 bases and J by 2 bases, with 14 bases left in between. Germline loops: CDR1 KGHSH, CDR2 LQKENI. The CDR3 is 16 amino acids. The CDR3 region has the DNA TGTGCCAGCTCACCAAGAGGGCAGGGGTCCACAGATACGCAGTATTTT. Its protein product is CASSPRGQGSTDTQYF. Supplemented by reference TRBV18 and TRBJ2-3, the full variable domain reads NAGVMQNPRHLVRRRGQEARLRCSPMKGHSHVYWYRQLPEEGLKFMVYLQKENIIDESGMPKERFSAEFPKEGPSILRIQQVVRGDSAAYFCASSPRGQGSTDTQYFGPGTRLTVL.

In this sample, this clonotype turned up a few times. The chain carries TRBV5-1 and TRBJ1-1; weak D call: TRBD1 (5 bases). Germline V gives CDR1 SGHRS, CDR2 YFSETQ. Trimming removed 5 bases from V and 1 base from J, with 9 bases in between. The CDR3 is 13 amino acids. The CDR3 nucleotides read TGCGCCAGCAGGGGGGTGGGGAACACTGAAGCTTTCTTT. The encoded protein is CASRGVGNTEAFF.

This clonotype was detected many times. Mismatch with germline at one junction end may stem from a read error. The gene calls are TRBV5-1 and TRBJ2-3; D is possibly TRBD1 (5 bases). Germline CDR1 reads SGHRS; CDR2 reads YFSETQ. CDR3 size: 14 residues. CDR3 coding DNA: TGTGCCAGCAGCTTTACAGGTAGCACAGATACGCAGTATTTT. This encodes CASSFTGSTDTQYF.

In its sample, this clonotype was seen a few times. V is TRBV20-1 and J is TRBJ2-2; maybe TRBD1 (6 bases). Germline lookup yields CDR1 DFQATT and CDR2 SNEGSKA (reference sequence). Trimming pared 2 bases from V and 4 bases from J, leaving 11 bases between. The CDR3 runs to 14 residues. The CDR3 DNA is TGCAGTGCTAGATACAGGGCGGGCACCGGGGAGCTGTTTTTT. Amino acid sequence: CSARYRAGTGELFF.

V gene TRBV20-1 combines with J gene TRBJ2-3; 12 nucleotides match TRBD2. V trimming: 2 bases; J trimming: 3 bases; junction bases outside the gene matches: 9. The CDR3 covers 17 residues. Germline assignment: CDR1 DFQATT and CDR2 SNEGSKA (reference sequence). CDR3 sequence: CSARLAGGRGLTDTQYF. The DNA for the CDR3 is TGCAGTGCTAGACTAGCGGGGGGGCGAGGACTGACAGATACGCAGTATTTT.